This record concerns one T cell receptor beta chain sequence. Antigen specificity is unknown. A much larger clone lies a single base off, so this may be a read error. The data were taken from a study of CD8+CD57+ T cells in acquired aplastic anemia. Study overall: The DNA of sorted CD4+ and CD8+ cells averaged approximately 3.2 ug. Regarding the study as a whole: The study found no significant CD8+ Simpson's diversity difference between patients and controls. Almost 30 sequences, all CD8+ CDR3, were shared between patients and controls.

Genomic DNA was employed as the template in profiling TCR beta VDJ and CDR3. Using its own MiXCR run on the reads, TCRdb lists one record per CDR3 protein. The data hold 200,000 to 250,000 distinct CDR3 sequences, with roughly 60% observed a single time. V gave up 6 bases and J gave up 2 bases; unmatched junction bases: 4. Germline values: CDR1 MRHNA, CDR2 SNTAGT. The CDR3 contains 15 residues. Whoever was chosen for sequencing had shown CD8+CD57+ cell expansion by flow cytometry. Sampling of blood occurred while the patients had still received no therapy. The receptor was isolated from a human donor with aplastic anemia. Sequences were obtained from sorted CD4+, CD8+, or CD8+CD57+ T cells (not recorded which) from PBMCs. This chain connects TRBV6-4 to TRBJ2-3; 11 bases are shared with TRBD2. CDR3 residues: CASSSSGGTTDTQYF. In DNA form, the CDR3 reads TGTGCCAGCAGCTCTAGCGGGGGGACCACAGATACGCAGTATTTT.